The T cell receptor (beta chain) described here comes from a study of T-cell reconstitution after alpha-beta-depleted transplantation in children. Study results and caveats: The study traced high day-60 TCRbeta diversity in some patients to surviving recipient T cells and thymic progenitors. When one year had passed after transplant, most T-cell counts and diversity came from newly produced T cells. The origin of alpha-beta T cells about two months after transplant was reportedly several hundred expanded graft clones.

For TCRbeta, the library was prepared with unique molecular identifiers. A single record per CDR3 protein comes from TCRdb applying MiXCR to the PCR reads. The table lists about 980,000 distinct CDR3 sequences, roughly 29% of them singletons. After removal of 1 base from V and 8 bases from J, the junction contained 9 bases not matched to a gene. The CDR3 consists of 16 residues. Looked up from germline, CDR1 is SNHLY and CDR2 is FYNNEI. Concerning this clonotype: Its cognate antigen is unknown.

The source of this sequence is a boy younger than two who had a stem cell transplant for SCID, so the T cells may come from the graft donor. J is TRBJ2-1 and V is TRBV2; 9 bases align to TRBD1. The sample consisted of PBMCs, mostly from graft donor cells, taken 360 days after TCRalphabeta/CD19-depleted stem cell transplant. CDR3 nucleotides: TGTGCCAGCAGTGAAGGCCCGGGACAGGGTACCGATGAGCAGTTCTTC. Translated: CASSEGPGQGTDEQFF.